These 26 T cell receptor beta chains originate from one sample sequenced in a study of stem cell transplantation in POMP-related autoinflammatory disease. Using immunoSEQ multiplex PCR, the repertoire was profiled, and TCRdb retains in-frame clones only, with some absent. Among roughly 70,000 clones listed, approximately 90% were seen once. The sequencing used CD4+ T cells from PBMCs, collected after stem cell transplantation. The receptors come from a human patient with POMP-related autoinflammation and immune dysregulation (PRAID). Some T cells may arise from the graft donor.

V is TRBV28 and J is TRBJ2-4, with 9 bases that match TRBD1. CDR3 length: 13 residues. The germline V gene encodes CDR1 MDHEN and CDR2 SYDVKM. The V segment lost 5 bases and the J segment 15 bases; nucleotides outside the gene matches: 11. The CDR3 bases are TGTGCCAGCAGTCCAGCCTCGGGACAGGGAACGTACTTC. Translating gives CASSPASGQGTYF.

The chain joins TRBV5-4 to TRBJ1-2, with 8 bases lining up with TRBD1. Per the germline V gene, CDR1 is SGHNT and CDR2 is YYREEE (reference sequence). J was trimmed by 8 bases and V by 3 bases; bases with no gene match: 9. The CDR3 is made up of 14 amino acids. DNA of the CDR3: TGTGCCAGCAGCTCTCCCACAGGGGGACAAGGCTACACCTTC. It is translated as CASSSPTGGQGYTF. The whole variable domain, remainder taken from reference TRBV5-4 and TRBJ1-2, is ETGVTQSPTHLIKTRGQQVTLRCSSQSGHNTVSWYQQALGQGPQFIFQYYREEENGRGNFPPRFSGLQFPNYSSELNVNALELDDSALYLCASSSPTGGQGYTFGSGTRLTVV.

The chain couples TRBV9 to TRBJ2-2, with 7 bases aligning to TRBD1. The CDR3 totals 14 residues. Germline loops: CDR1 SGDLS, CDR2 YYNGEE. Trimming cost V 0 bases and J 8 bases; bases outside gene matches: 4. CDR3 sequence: CASSVVGGRGELFF. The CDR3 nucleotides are TGTGCCAGCAGCGTAGTAGGGGGCAGAGGGGAGCTGTTTTTT.

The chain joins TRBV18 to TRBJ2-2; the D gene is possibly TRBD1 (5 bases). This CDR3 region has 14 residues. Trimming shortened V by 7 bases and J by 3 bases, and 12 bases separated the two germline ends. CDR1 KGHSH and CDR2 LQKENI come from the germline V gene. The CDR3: CASWWGPHTGELFF. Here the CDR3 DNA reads TGTGCCAGCTGGTGGGGCCCTCACACCGGGGAGCTGTTTTTT. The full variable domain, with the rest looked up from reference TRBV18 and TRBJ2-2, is NAGVMQNPRHLVRRRGQEARLRCSPMKGHSHVYWYRQLPEEGLKFMVYLQKENIIDESGMPKERFSAEFPKEGPSILRIQQVVRGDSAAYFCASWWGPHTGELFFGEGSRLTVL.

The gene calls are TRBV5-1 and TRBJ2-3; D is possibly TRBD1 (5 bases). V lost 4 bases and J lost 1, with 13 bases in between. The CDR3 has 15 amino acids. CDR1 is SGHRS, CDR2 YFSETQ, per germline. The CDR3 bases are TGCGCCAGCAGCGCTGGGGCAGGGCGCACAGATACGCAGTATTTT. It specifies CASSAGAGRTDTQYF.

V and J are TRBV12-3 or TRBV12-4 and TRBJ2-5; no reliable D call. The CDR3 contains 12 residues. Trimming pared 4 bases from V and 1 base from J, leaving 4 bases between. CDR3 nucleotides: TGTGCCAGCAGTTCCTTCCAAGAGACCCAGTACTTC. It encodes CASSSFQETQYF.

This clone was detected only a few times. The chain's CDR3 is CASSAGGTSYEQYV. The DNA of the CDR3 is TGTGCCAGCAGCGCGGGGGGGACTAGCTACGAGCAGTACGTC. The V call is TRBV5-4, the J call TRBJ2-7, with 9 positions matching TRBD2. The V segment lost 4 bases and the J segment 3 bases; nucleotides outside the gene matches: 5. The CDR3 spans 14 residues. Germline-derived CDR1 and CDR2 are SGHNT and YYREEE (reference sequence).

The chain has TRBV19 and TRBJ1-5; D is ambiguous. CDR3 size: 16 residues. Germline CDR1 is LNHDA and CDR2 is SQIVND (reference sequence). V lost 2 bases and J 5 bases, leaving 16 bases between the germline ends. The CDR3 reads CASSIRAREWDQPQHF. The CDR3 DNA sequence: TGTGCCAGTAGTATACGGGCGAGGGAATGGGATCAGCCCCAGCATTTT.

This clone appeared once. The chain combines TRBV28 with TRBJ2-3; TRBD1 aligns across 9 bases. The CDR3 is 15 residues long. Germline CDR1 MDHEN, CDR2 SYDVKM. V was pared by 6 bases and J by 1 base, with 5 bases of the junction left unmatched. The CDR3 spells CASSTGGLGTDTQYF. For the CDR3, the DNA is TGTGCCAGCAGCACAGGGGGCTTGGGCACAGATACGCAGTATTTT.

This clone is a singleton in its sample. The CDR3 reads CASKGGVNTGELFF. The CDR3 DNA is TGTGCCAGTAAGGGCGGGGTGAACACCGGGGAGCTGTTTTTT. The chain uses TRBV19 and TRBJ2-2, with D possibly being TRBD2 (6 bases). Germline loops: CDR1 LNHDA, CDR2 SQIVND (reference sequence). Trimming pared 7 bases from V and 1 base from J, leaving 10 bases between. The CDR3 totals 14 residues.

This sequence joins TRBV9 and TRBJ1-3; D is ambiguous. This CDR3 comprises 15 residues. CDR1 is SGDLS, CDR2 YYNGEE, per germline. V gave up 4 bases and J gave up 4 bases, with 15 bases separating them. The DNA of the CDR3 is TGTGCCAGCAGCCCCGAGAAGTGGAAAGGAAACACCATATATTTT. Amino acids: CASSPEKWKGNTIYF.

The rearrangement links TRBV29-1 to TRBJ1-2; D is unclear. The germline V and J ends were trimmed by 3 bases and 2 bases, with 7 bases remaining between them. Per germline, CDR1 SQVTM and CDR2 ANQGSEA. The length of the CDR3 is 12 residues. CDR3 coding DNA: TGCAGCGTTGACAGGTACAACTATGGCTACACCTTC. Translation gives CSVDRYNYGYTF.

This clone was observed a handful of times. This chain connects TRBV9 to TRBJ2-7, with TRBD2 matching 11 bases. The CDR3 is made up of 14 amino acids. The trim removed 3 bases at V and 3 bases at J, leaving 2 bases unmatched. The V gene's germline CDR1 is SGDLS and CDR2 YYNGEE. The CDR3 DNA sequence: TGTGCCAGCAGCGCTGGGACTAGCGGCTACGAGCAGTACTTC. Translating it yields CASSAGTSGYEQYF.

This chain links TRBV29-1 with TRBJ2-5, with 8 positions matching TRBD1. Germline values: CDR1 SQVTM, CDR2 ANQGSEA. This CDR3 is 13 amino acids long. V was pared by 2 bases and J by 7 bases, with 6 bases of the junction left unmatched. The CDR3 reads CSVERAGGGTQYF. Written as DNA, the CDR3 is TGCAGCGTTGAAAGGGCAGGGGGCGGGACCCAGTACTTC.

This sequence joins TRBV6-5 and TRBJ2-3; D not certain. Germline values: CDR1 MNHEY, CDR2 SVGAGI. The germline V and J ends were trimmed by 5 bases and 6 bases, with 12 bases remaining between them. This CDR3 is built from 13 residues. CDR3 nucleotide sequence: TGTGCCAGCAGTACAGTAGACTGGGATACGCAGTATTTT. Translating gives CASSTVDWDTQYF.

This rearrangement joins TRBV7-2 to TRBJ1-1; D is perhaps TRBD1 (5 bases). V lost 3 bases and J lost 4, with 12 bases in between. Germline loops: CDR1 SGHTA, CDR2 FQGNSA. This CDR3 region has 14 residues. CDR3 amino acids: CASSFKGQSTEAFF. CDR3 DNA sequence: TGTGCCAGCAGCTTTAAGGGGCAGTCCACTGAAGCTTTCTTT.

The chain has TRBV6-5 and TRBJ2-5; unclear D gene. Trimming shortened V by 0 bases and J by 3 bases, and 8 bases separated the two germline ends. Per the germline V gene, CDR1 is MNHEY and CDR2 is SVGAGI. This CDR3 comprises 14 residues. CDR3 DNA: TGTGCCAGCAGTTACTCGGGCAGAAAAGAGACCCAGTACTTC. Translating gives CASSYSGRKETQYF.

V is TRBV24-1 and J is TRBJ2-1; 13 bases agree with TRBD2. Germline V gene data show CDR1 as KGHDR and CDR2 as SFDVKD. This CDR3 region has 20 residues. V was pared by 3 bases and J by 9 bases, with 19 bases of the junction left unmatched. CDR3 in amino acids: CATSDPTTGPLAGGPSEQFF. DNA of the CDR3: TGTGCCACCAGTGATCCGACGACAGGACCACTAGCGGGGGGGCCCAGTGAGCAGTTCTTC.

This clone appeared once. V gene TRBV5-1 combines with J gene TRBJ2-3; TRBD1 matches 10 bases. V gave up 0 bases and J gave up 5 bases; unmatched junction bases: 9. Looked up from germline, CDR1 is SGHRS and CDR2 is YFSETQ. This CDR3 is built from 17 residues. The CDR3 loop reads CASSLAGTGAVIDTQYF. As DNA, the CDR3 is TGCGCCAGCAGCTTGGCGGGGACAGGGGCGGTGATAGATACGCAGTATTTT. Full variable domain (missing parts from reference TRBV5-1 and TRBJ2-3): KAGVTQTPRYLIKTRGQQVTLSCSPISGHRSVSWYQQTPGQGLQFLFEYFSETQRNKGNFPGRFSGRQFSNSRSEMNVSTLELGDSALYLCASSLAGTGAVIDTQYFGPGTRLTVL.

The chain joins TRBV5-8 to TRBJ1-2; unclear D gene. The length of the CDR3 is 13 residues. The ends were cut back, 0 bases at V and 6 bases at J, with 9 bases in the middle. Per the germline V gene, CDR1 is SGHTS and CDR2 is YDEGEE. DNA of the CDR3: TGTGCCAGCAGCTTGGCCGCCACCCATGGCTACACCTTC. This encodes CASSLAATHGYTF.

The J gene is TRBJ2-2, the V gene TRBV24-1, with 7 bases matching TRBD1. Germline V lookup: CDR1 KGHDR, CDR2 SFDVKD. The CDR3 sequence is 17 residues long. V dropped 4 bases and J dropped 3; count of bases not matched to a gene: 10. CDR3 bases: TGTGCCACCAGTGACCCCCACAAAGGGGGCGACACCGGGGAGCTGTTTTTT. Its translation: CATSDPHKGGDTGELFF.

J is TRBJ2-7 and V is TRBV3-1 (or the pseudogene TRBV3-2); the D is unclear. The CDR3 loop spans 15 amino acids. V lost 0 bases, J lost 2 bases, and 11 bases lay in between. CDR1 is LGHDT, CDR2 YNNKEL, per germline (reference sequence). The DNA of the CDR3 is TGTGCCAGCAGCCAAGAAGGAGCAGTAGCCTACGAGCAGTACTTC. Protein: CASSQEGAVAYEQYF.

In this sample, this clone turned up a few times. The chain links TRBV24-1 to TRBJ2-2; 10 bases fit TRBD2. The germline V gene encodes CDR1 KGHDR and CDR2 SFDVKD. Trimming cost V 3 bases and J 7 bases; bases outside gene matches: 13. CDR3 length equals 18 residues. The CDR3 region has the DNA TGTGCCACCAGTGATCCCATAGCAGGGACTAGCGTCGGCGGGGAGCTGTTTTTT. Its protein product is CATSDPIAGTSVGGELFF.

The CDR3: CASSLSYTGELFF. In DNA form, the CDR3 reads TGCGCCAGCAGCTTGTCTTACACCGGGGAGCTGTTTTTT. The chain joins TRBV5-1 to TRBJ2-2; D unclear. Germline CDR1 is SGHRS and CDR2 is YFSETQ. This CDR3 is built from 13 residues. The V gene lost 1 base and the J gene lost 3 bases, with 4 bases spanning the gap.

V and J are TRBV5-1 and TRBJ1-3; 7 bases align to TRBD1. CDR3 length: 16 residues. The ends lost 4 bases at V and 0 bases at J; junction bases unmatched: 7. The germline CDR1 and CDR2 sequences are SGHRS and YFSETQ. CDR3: CASSPGQASSGNTIYF. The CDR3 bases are TGCGCCAGCAGCCCCGGACAGGCGAGCTCTGGAAACACCATATATTTT. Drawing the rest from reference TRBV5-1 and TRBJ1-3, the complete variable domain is KAGVTQTPRYLIKTRGQQVTLSCSPISGHRSVSWYQQTPGQGLQFLFEYFSETQRNKGNFPGRFSGRQFSNSRSEMNVSTLELGDSALYLCASSPGQASSGNTIYFGEGSWLTVV.

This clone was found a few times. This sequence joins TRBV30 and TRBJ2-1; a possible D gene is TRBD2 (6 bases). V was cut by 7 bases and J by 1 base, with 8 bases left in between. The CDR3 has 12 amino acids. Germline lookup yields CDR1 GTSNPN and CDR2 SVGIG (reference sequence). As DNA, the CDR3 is TGTGCCTATAGCGGTTCCTACAATGAGCAGTTCTTC. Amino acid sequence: CAYSGSYNEQFF. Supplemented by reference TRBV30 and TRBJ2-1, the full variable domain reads SQTIHQWPATLVQPVGSPLSLECTVEGTSNPNLYWYRQAAGRGLQLLFYSVGIGQISSEVPQNLSASRPQDRQFILSSKKLLLSDSGFYLCAYSGSYNEQFFGPGTRLTVL.